These 28 T cell receptor beta chains originate from one sample sequenced in a study of CD8 T cells in ankylosing spondylitis. Study-wide results and limits: Typical of ankylosing spondylitis blood, it appeared, was a TCR beta motif of 7 or 8 highly homologous variants.

No antigens are known for them. TCRdb processed the 5' RACE reads anew with MiXCR; each CDR3 protein has one entry. The table lists under 850,000 distinct CDR3 sequences, roughly 19% of them singletons. The sample was blood, either unsorted or a sorted T cell fraction (not recorded which). These receptors were collected from a male donor with ankylosing spondylitis.

The chain uses TRBV29-1 and TRBJ2-1; 10 bases line up with TRBD2. Germline V gene sequence: CDR1 SQVTM, CDR2 ANQGSEA. This CDR3 is 16 amino acids long. The ends lost 6 bases at V and 0 bases at J; junction bases unmatched: 8. The CDR3 bases are TGCAGCGTAGTTGAGCTAGCGGGAGTCTCCTACAATGAGCAGTTCTTC. Translation: CSVVELAGVSYNEQFF.

The chain recombines TRBV30 with TRBJ1-1; D remains ambiguous. CDR1 and CDR2 (germline): GTSNPN, SVGIG (reference sequence). The CDR3 consists of 14 residues. V lost 4 bases and J 4 bases, leaving 16 bases between the germline ends. CDR3 protein: CAWNRKGFSTEAFF. The DNA for the CDR3 is TGTGCCTGGAACCGCAAAGGTTTCAGCACTGAAGCTTTCTTT.

There are a few counts of this clonotype. This chain connects TRBV4-1 to TRBJ1-2; tentative D call: TRBD1 (6 bases). Germline V lookup: CDR1 MGHRA, CDR2 YSYEKL. Between the trimmed V and J ends, which lost 2 bases and 6 bases, there was a span of 13 bases. This CDR3 has 14 amino acids. The CDR3 is CASSQLGAVDGYTF. CDR3 nucleotides: TGCGCCAGCAGCCAATTGGGGGCCGTAGATGGCTACACCTTC.

The chain carries TRBV5-1 and TRBJ1-4; 7 bases match TRBD1. The CDR3 is 16 amino acids. Trimming at V came to 6 bases and at J to 5 bases, leaving 13 bases not matched to a gene. Germline V CDR1 and CDR2: SGHRS, YFSETQ. The CDR3 coding sequence is TGCGCCAGCAACTGGCAGGGGACAGAAAAAAATGAAAAACTGTTTTTT. Protein: CASNWQGTEKNEKLFF.

In its sample, this clonotype was seen a few times. The chain recombines TRBV29-1 with TRBJ1-2; D gene uncertain. The CDR3 totals 13 residues. V was cut by 3 bases and J by 2 bases, with 10 bases left in between. The germline gives CDR1 SQVTM, CDR2 ANQGSEA. DNA for the CDR3: TGCAGCGTTGACACAAACCCCAACTATGGCTACACCTTC. Amino acid sequence: CSVDTNPNYGYTF.

The chain links TRBV20-1 to TRBJ2-3; D gene unclear. This CDR3 is 11 amino acids long. V was shortened by 3 bases and J by 0 bases, with 1 base between the two germline ends. In germline, CDR1 is DFQATT, CDR2 SNEGSKA (reference sequence). The CDR3 reads CSARSTDTQYF. For the CDR3, the DNA is TGCAGTGCTAGGAGCACAGATACGCAGTATTTT.

This clonotype has only a few counts. The chain is built from TRBV27 and TRBJ1-1, with D perhaps TRBD1 (6 bases). V shed 7 bases and J shed 1 base, with 13 bases lying between them. The CDR3 totals 14 residues. Germline CDR1 and CDR2: MNHEY and SMNVEV (reference sequence). The CDR3 DNA reads TGTGCCAGCAATCCGACCAGGGGGAACACTGAAGCTTTCTTT. This codes for CASNPTRGNTEAFF.

This sequence joins TRBV7-8 and TRBJ2-1, with 11 nucleotides matching TRBD2. CDR3 length: 17 residues. Germline V lookup: CDR1 SGHVS, CDR2 FQNEAQ. Trimming at V came to 1 base and at J to 2 bases, leaving 4 bases not matched to a gene. CDR3 in DNA: TGTGCCAGCAGCTTAGTTCCGGGACTAGCGGCCTACAATGAGCAGTTCTTC. Amino acids: CASSLVPGLAAYNEQFF.

This rearrangement joins TRBV3-1 to TRBJ2-1, with a weak D call TRBD2 (6 bases). Germline V CDR1 and CDR2: LGHDT, YNNKEL (reference sequence). The CDR3 spans 14 residues. V lost 3 bases and J lost 3, with 9 bases in between. CDR3 sequence: CASSQGLLYNEQFF. The CDR3 DNA reads as TGTGCCAGCAGCCAGGGACTGCTCTACAATGAGCAGTTCTTC.

This chain uses TRBV20-1 with TRBJ2-5; TRBD2 agrees at 8 bases. Germline trimming cut 2 bases from V and 5 bases from J; bases unmatched to any gene: 10. This CDR3 is 15 amino acids long. Germline loops: CDR1 DFQATT, CDR2 SNEGSKA (reference sequence). The CDR3 loop reads CSARRHGTGGETQYF. In nucleotides, the CDR3 is TGCAGTGCTAGAAGACACGGGACGGGGGGGGAGACCCAGTACTTC.

Only a few counts were recorded for this clonotype. The rearrangement links TRBV28 to TRBJ1-4, with D possibly being TRBD1 (6 bases). The CDR3 spans 15 residues. Deletions cut 6 bases from V and 2 bases from J, with 13 bases between. Germline values: CDR1 MDHEN, CDR2 SYDVKM. CDR3 nucleotides: TGTGCCAGCAGCGCTGAGGGGGAGACTAATGAAAAACTGTTTTTT. As protein: CASSAEGETNEKLFF.

The chain is built from TRBV10-3 and TRBJ2-1; 8 bases map to TRBD1. The CDR3 sequence is 14 residues long. Trimming took 4 bases from V and 4 from J; bases not matched to a gene: 3. Germline CDR1 and CDR2: ENHRY and SYGVKD. The CDR3 protein is CAISAGQGYNEQFF. CDR3 nucleotide sequence: TGTGCCATCAGTGCCGGACAGGGATACAATGAGCAGTTCTTC.

This clonotype came up a few times. The chain joins TRBV20-1 to TRBJ2-7, with D tentatively TRBD1 (7 bases). Trimming shortened V by 1 base and J by 3 bases, and 13 bases separated the two germline ends. Per germline, CDR1 DFQATT and CDR2 SNEGSKA (reference sequence). This CDR3 has 14 residues. The CDR3 bases are TGCAGTGCTAGAGGGGGCGGGGACAGCTACGAGCAGTACTTC. It encodes CSARGGGDSYEQYF.

Only a few counts were recorded for this clonotype. The chain has TRBV9 and TRBJ2-1; 7 positions match TRBD1. The CDR3 consists of 16 residues. V was clipped by 3 bases and J by 1 base; unmatched bases: 7. Germline lookup yields CDR1 SGDLS and CDR2 YYNGEE. The CDR3 coding sequence is TGTGCCAGCAGCGCCCAACTGACAGGGTCCTACAATGAGCAGTTCTTC. It encodes CASSAQLTGSYNEQFF.

This clonotype was seen a few times. The chain is built from TRBV21-1 and TRBJ2-7; the table names TRBD1, a call not compared with the DNA. TRBV21-1 is a listed pseudogene. CDR3 length equals 13 residues. Here the CDR3 reads CASSKVGGYEQYF. In DNA form, the CDR3 reads TGTGCCAGCAGCAAAGTTGGGGGCTACGAGCAGTACTTC.

The chain uses TRBV30 and TRBJ1-2; D call uncertain. CDR1 is GTSNPN, CDR2 SVGIG, per germline (reference sequence). This CDR3 has 14 residues. Trimming stripped 4 bases from V and 4 bases from J, with 16 bases between. The CDR3 DNA is TGTGCCTGGACTAGAGAGGAGGGAGGCTATGGCTACACCTTC. This encodes CAWTREEGGYGYTF.

The V gene is TRBV7-2, the J gene TRBJ2-7; 7 positions match TRBD2. Germline V gene sequence: CDR1 SGHTA, CDR2 FQGNSA. Trimming took 7 bases from V and 4 from J; bases not matched to a gene: 13. The CDR3 contains 15 residues. In DNA, the CDR3 is TGTGCCAGCAACTTGGGCGGGGGAGTTCAGTACGAGCAGTACTTC. The encoded protein is CASNLGGGVQYEQYF. The variable domain in full, with the rest retrieved from reference TRBV7-2 and TRBJ2-7, is GAGVSQSPSNKVTEKGKDVELRCDPISGHTALYWYRQSLGQGLEFLIYFQGNSAPDKSGLPSDRFSAERTGGSVSTLTIQRTQQEDSAVYLCASNLGGGVQYEQYFGPGTRLTVT.

This chain connects TRBV28 to TRBJ1-2; the D gene is possibly TRBD1 (5 bases). V was cut by 4 bases and J by 4 bases, with 13 bases left in between. The CDR3 has 14 amino acids. Germline values: CDR1 MDHEN, CDR2 SYDVKM. Written as DNA, the CDR3 is TGTGCCAGCAGTTCCCGGGACCCCCCCTATGGCTACACCTTC. Its translation: CASSSRDPPYGYTF.

The V call is TRBV6-1, the J call TRBJ1-2; D is unclear. Germline V gives CDR1 MNHNS, CDR2 SASEGT. The CDR3 has 13 residues. The V gene lost 7 bases and the J gene lost 4 bases, with 13 bases spanning the gap. CDR3 sequence reads: CASTAGGSYGYTF. The CDR3 nucleotides read TGTGCCAGCACTGCGGGCGGGAGCTATGGCTACACCTTC.

V is TRBV5-6 and J is TRBJ1-5; D unresolved. Trimming cost V 6 bases and J 2 bases, with 12 bases left between them. This CDR3 has 14 residues. Looked up from germline, CDR1 is SGHDT and CDR2 is YYEEEE. CDR3 amino acids: CASNNWGGNQPQHF. CDR3 bases: TGTGCCAGCAATAACTGGGGAGGCAATCAGCCCCAGCATTTT.

This chain uses TRBV10-3 with TRBJ1-2; 9 bases line up with TRBD1. With V trimmed by 7 bases and J by 2 bases, 8 bases remained unmatched. Germline assignment: CDR1 ENHRY and CDR2 SYGVKD. The CDR3 has 15 residues. The CDR3 loop is CAIKGQGQYNYGYTF. CDR3 nucleotide sequence: TGTGCCATCAAAGGACAGGGGCAGTACAACTATGGCTACACCTTC.

The V gene is TRBV12-3 or TRBV12-4, the J gene TRBJ2-1; 7 bases are a match to TRBD2. The V segment lost 5 bases and the J segment 15 bases; nucleotides outside the gene matches: 19. This CDR3 is 15 amino acids long. The CDR3 loop reads CASSPWLVERGHPFF. Written as DNA, the CDR3 is TGTGCCAGCAGTCCATGGTTAGTTGAGCGGGGCCACCCGTTCTTC.

This clonotype was counted a few times. This rearrangement joins TRBV7-3 to TRBJ2-5; D is undetermined. The germline V and J ends were trimmed by 3 bases and 4 bases, with 12 bases remaining between them. CDR3 length: 14 amino acids. The V gene's germline CDR1 is SGHTA and CDR2 FQGTGA. The CDR3 protein is CASSFGPSGETQYF. The CDR3 DNA sequence: TGTGCCAGCAGCTTTGGCCCCTCTGGAGAGACCCAGTACTTC.

This clonotype has just a few counts. The chain links TRBV19 to TRBJ1-6, with D perhaps TRBD1 (5 bases). The germline V gene encodes CDR1 LNHDA and CDR2 SQIVND (reference sequence). V lost 1 base to trimming and J lost 4 bases, with 14 bases between them. The CDR3 is 17 amino acids. CDR3 protein: CASSIVLQGPYNSPLHF. The CDR3 bases are TGTGCCAGTAGTATAGTTCTCCAGGGTCCGTATAATTCACCCCTCCACTTT. Full variable domain (rest looked up from reference TRBV19 and TRBJ1-6): DGGITQSPKYLFRKEGQNVTLSCEQNLNHDAMYWYRQDPGQGLRLIYYSQIVNDFQKGDIAEGYSVSREKKESFPLTVTSAQKNPTAFYLCASSIVLQGPYNSPLHFGNGTRLTVT.

The chain carries TRBV4-1 and TRBJ2-3, with no clear D. Germline V lookup: CDR1 MGHRA, CDR2 YSYEKL. The CDR3 has 16 residues. V lost 3 bases to trimming and J lost 9 bases, with 22 bases between them. The CDR3 region has the DNA TGCGCCAGCAGCCAGTCCACCTCAGCCGTTTCGTCAACGCAGTATTTT. This gives the protein CASSQSTSAVSSTQYF.

The J gene is TRBJ2-7, the V gene TRBV20-1, with TRBD1 matching 7 bases. The germline V gene has CDR1 DFQATT and CDR2 SNEGSKA (reference sequence). The CDR3 has 17 residues. V shed 0 bases, J shed 5 bases, and the junction held 16 bases outside the gene matches. Here the CDR3 DNA reads TGCAGTGCTAGAGATTATAGATCTGAGGGGGCACCCCACGAGCAGTACTTC. Translated: CSARDYRSEGAPHEQYF.

The chain employs TRBV3-1 and TRBJ2-5; 8 bases are a match to TRBD2. CDR1 is LGHDT, CDR2 YNNKEL, per germline (reference sequence). This CDR3 has 17 residues. V was pared by 2 bases and J by 2 bases, with 10 bases of the junction left unmatched. CDR3 coding DNA: TGTGCCAGCAGCCAACCAGGGGTAGCGGGAAGTCAAGAGACCCAGTACTTC. Protein: CASSQPGVAGSQETQYF.

V is TRBV5-1 and J is TRBJ1-1; the match to TRBD1 covers 8 bases. Germline V CDR1 and CDR2: SGHRS, YFSETQ. CDR3 size: 17 residues. Unmatched junction bases numbered 14, after V lost 2 bases and J lost 5 bases. As DNA, the CDR3 is TGCGCCAGCAGCTTTACGGTCCAAGGACAGGGCGGAACTGAAGCTTTCTTT. Its translation is CASSFTVQGQGGTEAFF.